The 8 T cell receptor beta chains below come from one sample, sequenced in a study of PD-1 blockade in classical Hodgkin lymphoma. Time point described: cycle 4 day 1 (C4D1), after six to seven weeks of nivolumab. Each and every patient relapsed after autologous stem cell transplantation, and patients got differing brentuximab vedotin exposure. The table came from immunoSEQ multiplex PCR; TCRdb's copy has only in-frame clones and leaves some out. The sample includes around 25,000 clones, more than 75% of them seen just once. The sample was peripheral blood mononuclear cells (PBMCs), taken before the fourth cycle of nivolumab. The receptors shown here come from a human donor with classical Hodgkin lymphoma.

This clone has just a few counts. V is TRBV6-5 and J is TRBJ1-6; D is unclear. CDR3 length: 15 residues. The V end lost 0 bases, the J end lost 13 bases, and 16 bases lay between the germline ends. Per the germline V gene, CDR1 is MNHEY and CDR2 is SVGAGI. The CDR3 sequence: CASSYSQVSDGPLHF. CDR3 bases: TGTGCCAGCAGTTACTCTCAAGTTTCGGACGGGCCCCTCCACTTT.

This chain connects TRBV9 to TRBJ2-2; D assignment may be TRBD1 or TRBD2 (6 bases each). Deletions cut 4 bases from V and 5 bases from J, with 15 bases between. CDR3 length: 15 residues. The germline V gene encodes CDR1 SGDLS and CDR2 YYNGEE. Here the CDR3 DNA reads TGTGCCAGCAGCCCAGGGGCGGGAAGGACCGGGGAGCTGTTTTTT. Translated: CASSPGAGRTGELFF.

The chain employs TRBV6-6 and TRBJ1-5, with D hard to call. V was shortened by 5 bases and J by 0 bases, with 8 bases between the two germline ends. The CDR3 runs to 14 residues. The germline gives CDR1 MNHNY, CDR2 SVGAGI (reference sequence). The CDR3 DNA is TGTGCCAGCAGTCGAGCCAGTAGCAATCAGCCCCAGCATTTT. Amino acid sequence: CASSRASSNQPQHF.

The J gene is TRBJ1-2, the V gene TRBV23-1; 8 nucleotides match TRBD1. TRBV23-1 is known as an ORF, though its function is uncertain. This CDR3 has 14 amino acids. The V gene end was trimmed by 0 bases and the J gene end by 4 bases; junction bases not matched to a gene: 1. CDR3 amino acids: CASSQSDRAYGYTF. The CDR3 nucleotides read TGCGCCAGCAGTCAATCGGACAGGGCCTATGGCTACACCTTC.

The rearrangement uses TRBV29-1 and TRBJ1-1; D unresolved. The CDR3 runs to 13 residues. Looked up from germline, CDR1 is SQVTM and CDR2 is ANQGSEA. Trimming took 2 bases from V and 6 from J, leaving 13 bases between them. For the CDR3, the DNA is TGCAGCGTTGAAAGATATAAGGTCTCTGAAGCTTTCTTT. Translating it yields CSVERYKVSEAFF. The full variable domain, with the rest looked up from reference TRBV29-1 and TRBJ1-1, is SAVISQKPSRDICQRGTSLTIQCQVDSQVTMMFWYRQQPGQSLTLIATANQGSEATYESGFVIDKFPISRPNLTFSTLTVSNMSPEDSSIYLCSVERYKVSEAFFGQGTRLTVV.

V and J are TRBV14 and TRBJ2-1; the D call may be TRBD1 or TRBD2 (5 bases each). V was trimmed by 9 bases and J by 2 bases, leaving 17 bases between them. Germline lookup yields CDR1 SGHDN and CDR2 FVKESK. CDR3 length: 15 residues. The CDR3 coding sequence is TGTGCCAGGTTGCTCCGGGGCAGGGCCTACAATGAGCAGTTCTTC. It translates to CARLLRGRAYNEQFF. Full variable domain (remainder filled in from reference TRBV14 and TRBJ2-1): EAGVTQFPSHSVIEKGQTVTLRCDPISGHDNLYWYRRVMGKEIKFLLHFVKESKQDESGMPNNRFLAERTGGTYSTLKVQPAELEDSGVYFCARLLRGRAYNEQFFGPGTRLTVL.

V and J are TRBV18 and TRBJ1-1; perhaps TRBD1 as D (6 bases). The ends were cut back, 3 bases at V and 8 bases at J, with 16 bases in the middle. Germline V gene lookup returns CDR1 KGHSH and CDR2 LQKENI. This CDR3 contains 14 residues. CDR3 coding DNA: TGTGCCAGCTCACCTCCAGGGACAACTCCCGAAGCTTTCTTT. Its translation is CASSPPGTTPEAFF.

The CDR3 spells CASSLSAGLNNNEQFF. The CDR3 DNA sequence: TGTGCCAGCAGTTTATCCGCGGGACTAAATAACAATGAGCAGTTCTTC. J is TRBJ2-1 and V is TRBV27, with 7 bases aligning to TRBD2. CDR3 size: 16 residues. Germline V CDR1 and CDR2: MNHEY, SMNVEV (reference sequence). V lost 0 bases to trimming and J lost 5 bases; unmatched junction nucleotides: 7.